This TCR beta chain was found in a study of T cells after yellow fever vaccination. Deletions cut 0 bases from V and 3 bases from J, with 20 bases between. The CDR3 totals 17 residues. Germline V gene lookup returns CDR1 DFQATT and CDR2 SNEGSKA (reference sequence). A single record per CDR3 protein comes from TCRdb applying MiXCR to the 5' RACE reads. Among under 600,000 distinct CDR3 sequences, approximately 12% were seen once, and the ten largest hold about an eighth. The specimen comprised PBMCs, sampled on the day of the yellow fever booster vaccination. The chain uses TRBV20-1 and TRBJ2-5, with a tentative D call TRBD2 (7 bases). The origin of this receptor is a man aged 25 to 40 who received the YFV17D yellow fever vaccine. CDR3 nucleotide sequence: TGCAGTGCTAGAGATAAGGACGGAGGGGGGGCCGAAGAGACCCAGTACTTC. Amino acid sequence: CSARDKDGGGAEETQYF.